This T cell receptor (beta chain) is drawn from a study of T cells in tumors after PD-1 blockade. Study-wide context: Patients received pembrolizumab 200 mg every 3 weeks or cemiplimab 350 mg every 2 weeks.

This CDR3 contains 15 residues. V dropped 2 bases and J dropped 5 bases, with 12 bases sitting between them. The germline gives CDR1 MNHEY, CDR2 SVGAGI. Libraries were prepared by immunoSEQ multiplex PCR; TCRdb keeps only in-frame clonotypes and omits some of them. The repertoire consists of just under 65,000 clones, with under 80% occurring once and the leading ten covering over 3.5%. The specimen was PBMCs, collected after anti-PD-1 treatment. This TCR derives from a human donor with basal cell carcinoma. The chain joins TRBV6-5 to TRBJ2-2; the D gene is possibly TRBD2 (5 bases). The chain's CDR3 is CASSYLDPGTGELFF. The CDR3 DNA is TGTGCCAGCAGTTACCTAGACCCGGGGACCGGGGAGCTGTTTTTT.